Reported below is one T cell receptor (beta chain). Its specificity is not known. The data originate from a study of blood T cells in healthy people across ages. Notes on the study in general: Fewer expanded clones and more diversity marked long-lived versus aged donors.

For the second PCR, which ran for about 7 to 11 cycles, a sample-barcoded 5' primer and a J-beta primer mix were used. MiXCR, run by TCRdb on the 5' RACE reads, gives a single entry per CDR3 protein. The sample contains approximately 350,000 distinct CDR3 sequences, roughly half of which appear only once. The TCR sequence derives from a man aged 55-75 years in good health. Sequencing input: blood.

The DNA for the CDR3 is TGTGCCAGCAGTGACGATAGCCGGGAGACCCAGTACTTC. Its protein product is CASSDDSRETQYF. The chain recombines TRBV6-2 or TRBV6-3 with TRBJ2-4; D call uncertain. The J call could be wrong; TRBJ2-5 is a better fit for the DNA end. CDR3 length: 13 amino acids. In germline, CDR1 is MNHEY, CDR2 SVGEGT.